This TCR beta chain was identified during a study of OX40 agonist ivuxolimab in advanced cancers. Findings and limits, study-wide: Some nonresponders likewise displayed low normalized T-cell clonal expansion. There were, on average, more expanded clones in CD8+ T cells than in CD4+.

TCRdb's table, derived via immunoSEQ multiplex PCR, lists solely in-frame clones and lacks some. This table has fewer than 15,000 clones, less than 85% appearing once. This CDR3 has 17 residues. CDR1 MDHEN and CDR2 SYDVKM come from the germline V gene. V lost 2 bases to trimming and J lost 3 bases; unmatched junction nucleotides: 9. Concerning this clone itself: Its specificity is unknown.

The sequence was collected from an adult with an advanced solid tumor such as melanoma, head and neck, liver or kidney cancer. This sample comprised CD4+ or CD8+ T cells sorted from blood, obtained in a trial of the OX40 agonist ivuxolimab. The chain couples TRBV28 to TRBJ2-7; 11 positions agree with TRBD1. This CDR3 reads CASSLSPWTGGFYEQYF. CDR3 DNA sequence: TGTGCCAGCAGTTTAAGCCCCTGGACAGGGGGCTTCTACGAGCAGTACTTC.